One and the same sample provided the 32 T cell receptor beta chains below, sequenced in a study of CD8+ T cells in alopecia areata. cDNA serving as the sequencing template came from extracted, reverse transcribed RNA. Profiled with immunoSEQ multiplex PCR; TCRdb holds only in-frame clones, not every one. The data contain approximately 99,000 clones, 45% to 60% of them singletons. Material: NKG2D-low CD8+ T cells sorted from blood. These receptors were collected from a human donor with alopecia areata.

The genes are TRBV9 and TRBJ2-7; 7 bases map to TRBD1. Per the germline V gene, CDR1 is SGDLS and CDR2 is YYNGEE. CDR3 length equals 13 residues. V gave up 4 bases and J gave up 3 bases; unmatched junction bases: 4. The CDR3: CASSPGTVYEQYF. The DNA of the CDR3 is TGTGCCAGCAGCCCCGGGACAGTCTACGAGCAGTACTTC.

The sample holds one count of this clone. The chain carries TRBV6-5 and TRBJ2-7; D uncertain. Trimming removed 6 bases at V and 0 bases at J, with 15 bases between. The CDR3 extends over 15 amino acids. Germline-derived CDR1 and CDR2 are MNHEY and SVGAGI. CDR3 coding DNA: TGTGCCAGCAGCCCCGTGGCTCCGAGCTCCTACGAGCAGTACTTC. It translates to CASSPVAPSSYEQYF.

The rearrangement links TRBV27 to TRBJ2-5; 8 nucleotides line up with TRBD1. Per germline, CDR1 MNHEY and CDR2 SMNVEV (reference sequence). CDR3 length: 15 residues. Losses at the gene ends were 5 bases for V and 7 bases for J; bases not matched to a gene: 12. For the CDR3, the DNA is TGTGCCAGCAGTCCAGGACAGGGTGGCTCGGCGACCCAGTACTTC. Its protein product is CASSPGQGGSATQYF.

The CDR3 sequence is CASSFGSVLYEQYF. DNA of the CDR3: TGTGCCAGCAGTTTTGGGTCTGTGTTATACGAGCAGTACTTC. The chain recombines TRBV5-6 with TRBJ2-7; D gene unclear. Per germline, CDR1 SGHDT and CDR2 YYEEEE. CDR3 length equals 14 residues. Trimming pared 5 bases from V and 4 bases from J, leaving 16 bases between.

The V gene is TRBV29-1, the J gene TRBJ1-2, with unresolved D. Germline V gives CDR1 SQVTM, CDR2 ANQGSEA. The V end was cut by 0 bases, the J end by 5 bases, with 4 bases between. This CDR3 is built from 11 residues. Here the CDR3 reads CSVEDRYGYTF. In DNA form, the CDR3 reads TGCAGCGTTGAAGACAGATATGGCTACACCTTC.

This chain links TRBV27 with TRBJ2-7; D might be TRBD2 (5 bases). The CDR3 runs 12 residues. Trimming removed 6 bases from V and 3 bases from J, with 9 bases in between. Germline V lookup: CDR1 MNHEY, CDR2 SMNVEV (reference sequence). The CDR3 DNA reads TGTGCCAGCAGAAGCGGTTTCTACGAGCAGTACTTC. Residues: CASRSGFYEQYF.

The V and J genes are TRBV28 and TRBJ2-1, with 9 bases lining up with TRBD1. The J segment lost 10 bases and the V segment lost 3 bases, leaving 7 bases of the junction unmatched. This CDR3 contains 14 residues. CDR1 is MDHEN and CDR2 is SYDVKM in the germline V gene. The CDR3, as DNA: TGTGCCAGCAGTTTGGGCCTGGGGACAGGGGAGCAGTTCTTC. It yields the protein CASSLGLGTGEQFF.

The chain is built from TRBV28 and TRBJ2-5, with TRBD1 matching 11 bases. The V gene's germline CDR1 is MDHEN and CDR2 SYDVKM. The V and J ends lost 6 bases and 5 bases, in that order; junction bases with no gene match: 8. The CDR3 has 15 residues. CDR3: CASSQTGTGGETQYF. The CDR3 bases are TGTGCCAGCAGCCAAACCGGGACAGGGGGGGAGACCCAGTACTTC. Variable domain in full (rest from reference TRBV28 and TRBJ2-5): DVKVTQSSRYLVKRTGEKVFLECVQDMDHENMFWYRQDPGLGLRLIYFSYDVKMKEKGDIPEGYSVSREKKERFSLILESASTNQTSMYLCASSQTGTGGETQYFGPGTRLLVL.

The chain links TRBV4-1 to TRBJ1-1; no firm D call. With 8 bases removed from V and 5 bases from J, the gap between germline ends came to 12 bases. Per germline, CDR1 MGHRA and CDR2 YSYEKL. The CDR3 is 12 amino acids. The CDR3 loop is CASSELGTEAFF. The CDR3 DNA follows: TGCGCCAGCTCGGAGCTGGGGACTGAAGCTTTCTTT.

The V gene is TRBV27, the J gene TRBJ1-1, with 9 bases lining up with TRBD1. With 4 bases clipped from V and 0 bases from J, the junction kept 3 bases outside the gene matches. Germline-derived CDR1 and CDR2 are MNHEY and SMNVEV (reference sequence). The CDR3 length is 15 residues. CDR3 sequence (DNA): TGTGCCAGCAGTTGGGGACAGGGATTGAACACTGAAGCTTTCTTT. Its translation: CASSWGQGLNTEAFF.

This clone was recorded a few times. CDR3 in amino acids: CAISTETHYEQYF. As DNA, the CDR3 is TGTGCCATCAGCACGGAGACCCACTACGAGCAGTACTTC. V gene TRBV10-3 combines with J gene TRBJ2-7; D is unresolved. This CDR3 contains 13 residues. Germline CDR1 and CDR2: ENHRY and SYGVKD. V was cut by 6 bases and J by 3 bases, with 12 bases left in between.

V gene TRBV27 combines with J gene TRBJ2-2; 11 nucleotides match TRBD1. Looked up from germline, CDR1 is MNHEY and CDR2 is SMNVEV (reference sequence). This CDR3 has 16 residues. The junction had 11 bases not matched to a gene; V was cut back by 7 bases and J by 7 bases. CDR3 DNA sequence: TGTGCCAGCACCATACCCGGGACAGGGGGAATCGGGGAGCTGTTTTTT. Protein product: CASTIPGTGGIGELFF.

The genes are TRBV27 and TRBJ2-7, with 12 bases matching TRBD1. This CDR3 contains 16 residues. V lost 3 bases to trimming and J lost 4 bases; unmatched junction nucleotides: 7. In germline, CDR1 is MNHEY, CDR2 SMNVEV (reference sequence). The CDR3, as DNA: TGTGCCAGCAGTTTGTCAGGGACAGGGGGCAGGTACGAGCAGTACTTC. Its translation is CASSLSGTGGRYEQYF.

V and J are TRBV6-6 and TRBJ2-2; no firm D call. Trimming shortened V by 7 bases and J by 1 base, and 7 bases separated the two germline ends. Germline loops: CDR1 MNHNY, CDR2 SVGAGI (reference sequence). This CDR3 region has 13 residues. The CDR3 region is CASTIRNTGELFF. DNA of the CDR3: TGTGCCAGCACTATAAGGAACACCGGGGAGCTGTTTTTT.

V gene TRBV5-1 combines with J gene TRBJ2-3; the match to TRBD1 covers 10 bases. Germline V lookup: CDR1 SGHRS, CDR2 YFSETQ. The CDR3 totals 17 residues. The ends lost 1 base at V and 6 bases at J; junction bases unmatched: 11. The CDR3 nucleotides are TGCGCCAGCAGCTTGTGGTCCCGGGACAGGGGTGGCGATACGCAGTATTTT. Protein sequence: CASSLWSRDRGGDTQYF.

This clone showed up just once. DNA for the CDR3: TGTGCCTGGAGTGTGGGGACAGGTGGTGGCTACACCTTC. The encoded protein is CAWSVGTGGGYTF. V usage is TRBV30 and J usage is TRBJ1-2; 8 nucleotides align to TRBD1. Per germline, CDR1 GTSNPN and CDR2 SVGIG (reference sequence). The ends lost 0 bases at V and 7 bases at J; junction bases unmatched: 4. The CDR3 length is 13 residues. Full variable domain (remainder filled in from reference TRBV30 and TRBJ1-2): SQTIHQWPATLVQPVGSPLSLECTVEGTSNPNLYWYRQAAGRGLQLLFYSVGIGQISSEVPQNLSASRPQDRQFILSSKKLLLSDSGFYLCAWSVGTGGGYTFGSGTRLTVV.

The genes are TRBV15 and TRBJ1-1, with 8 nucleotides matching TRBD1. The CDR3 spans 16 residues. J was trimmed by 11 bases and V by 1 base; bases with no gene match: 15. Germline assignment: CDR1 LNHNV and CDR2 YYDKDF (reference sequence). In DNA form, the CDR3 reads TGTGCCACCAGCAGAGCCCCGGTGGACAGGGATAGAGGGGCTTTCTTT. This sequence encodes CATSRAPVDRDRGAFF.

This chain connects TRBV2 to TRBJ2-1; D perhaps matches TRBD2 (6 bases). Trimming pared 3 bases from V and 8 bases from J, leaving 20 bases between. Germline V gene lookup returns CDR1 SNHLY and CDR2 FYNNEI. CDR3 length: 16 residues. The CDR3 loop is CASSEPTMTSWDEQFF. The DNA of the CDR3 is TGTGCCAGCAGTGAGCCTACTATGACTAGTTGGGATGAGCAGTTCTTC.

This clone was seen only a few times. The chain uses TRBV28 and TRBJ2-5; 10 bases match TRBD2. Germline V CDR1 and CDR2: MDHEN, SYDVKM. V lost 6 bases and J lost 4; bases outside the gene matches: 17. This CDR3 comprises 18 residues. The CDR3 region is CASSLRASGSHLGETQYF. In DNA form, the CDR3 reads TGTGCCAGCAGCTTAAGGGCTAGCGGGAGTCATCTGGGAGAGACCCAGTACTTC.

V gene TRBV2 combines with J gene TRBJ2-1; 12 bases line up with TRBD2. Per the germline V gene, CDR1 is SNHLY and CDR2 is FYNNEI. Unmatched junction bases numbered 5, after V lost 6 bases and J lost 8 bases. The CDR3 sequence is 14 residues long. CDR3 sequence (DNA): TGTGCCAGCAGGGCTAGCGGGAGGGCAGATGAGCAGTTCTTC. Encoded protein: CASRASGRADEQFF.

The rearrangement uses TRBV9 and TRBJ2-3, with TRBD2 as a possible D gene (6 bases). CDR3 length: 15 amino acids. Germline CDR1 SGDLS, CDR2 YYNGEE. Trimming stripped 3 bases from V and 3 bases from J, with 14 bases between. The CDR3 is CASSGSGTYTDTQYF. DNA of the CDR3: TGTGCCAGCAGCGGTAGCGGTACGTATACAGATACGCAGTATTTT. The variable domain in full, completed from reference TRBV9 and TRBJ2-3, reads DSGVTQTPKHLITATGQRVTLRCSPRSGDLSVYWYQQSLDQGLQFLIQYYNGEERAKGNILERFSAQQFPDLHSELNLSSLELGDSALYFCASSGSGTYTDTQYFGPGTRLTVL.

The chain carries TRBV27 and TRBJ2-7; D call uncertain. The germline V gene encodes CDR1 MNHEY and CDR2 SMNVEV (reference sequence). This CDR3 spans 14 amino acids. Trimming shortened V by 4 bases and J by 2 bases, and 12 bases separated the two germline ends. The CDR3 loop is CASSSWARTYEQYF. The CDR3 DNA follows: TGTGCCAGCAGTTCCTGGGCCCGAACCTACGAGCAGTACTTC.

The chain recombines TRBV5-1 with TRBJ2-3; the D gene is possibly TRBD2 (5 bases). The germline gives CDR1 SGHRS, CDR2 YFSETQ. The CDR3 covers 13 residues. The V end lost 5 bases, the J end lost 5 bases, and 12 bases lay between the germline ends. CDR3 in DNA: TGCGCCAGCAGGGTGTCGGGGTTAGATACGCAGTATTTT. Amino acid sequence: CASRVSGLDTQYF.

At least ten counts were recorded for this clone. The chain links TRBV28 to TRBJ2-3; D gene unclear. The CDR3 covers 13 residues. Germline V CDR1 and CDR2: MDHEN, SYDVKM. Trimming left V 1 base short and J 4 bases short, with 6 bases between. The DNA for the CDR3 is TGTGCCAGCAGTTTATCCAGGCCAGATACGCAGTATTTT. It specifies CASSLSRPDTQYF.

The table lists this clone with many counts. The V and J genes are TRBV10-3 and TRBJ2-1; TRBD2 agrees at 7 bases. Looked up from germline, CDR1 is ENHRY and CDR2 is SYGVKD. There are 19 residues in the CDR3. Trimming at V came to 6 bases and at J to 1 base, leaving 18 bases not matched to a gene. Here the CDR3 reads CAISGASAGEVSSYNEQFF. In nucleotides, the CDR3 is TGTGCCATCAGCGGCGCGTCGGCGGGAGAAGTGAGTTCCTACAATGAGCAGTTCTTC.

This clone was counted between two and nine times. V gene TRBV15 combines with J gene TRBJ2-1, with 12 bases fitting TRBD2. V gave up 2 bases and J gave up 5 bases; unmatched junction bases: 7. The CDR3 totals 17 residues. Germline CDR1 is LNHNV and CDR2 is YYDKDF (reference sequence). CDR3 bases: TGTGCCACCAGCAGATACCAACTAGCGGGAGGTGACAATGAGCAGTTCTTC. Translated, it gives CATSRYQLAGGDNEQFF.

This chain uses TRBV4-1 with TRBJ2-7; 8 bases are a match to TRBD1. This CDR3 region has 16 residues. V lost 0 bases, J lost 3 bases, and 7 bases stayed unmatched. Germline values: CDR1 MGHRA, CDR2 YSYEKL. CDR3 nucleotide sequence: TGCGCCAGCAGCCAAGAGGAGGACAGGGATGGCTACGAGCAGTACTTC. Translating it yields CASSQEEDRDGYEQYF.

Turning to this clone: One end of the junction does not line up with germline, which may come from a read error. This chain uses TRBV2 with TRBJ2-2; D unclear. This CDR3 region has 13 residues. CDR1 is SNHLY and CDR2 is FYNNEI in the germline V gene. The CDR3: CASMGKRAGELFF. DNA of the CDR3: TGTGCCAGCATGGGTAAACGGGCCGGTGAGCTGTTTTTT.

As DNA, the CDR3 is TGTGCCAGCAGTCCAGGGGGCGGAGACACAGATACGCAGTATTTT. It encodes CASSPGGGDTDTQYF. The chain carries TRBV6-4 and TRBJ2-3, with 8 bases identical to TRBD1. The CDR3 has 15 amino acids. Germline-derived CDR1 and CDR2 are MRHNA and SNTAGT. The ends lost 5 bases at V and 2 bases at J; junction bases unmatched: 6.

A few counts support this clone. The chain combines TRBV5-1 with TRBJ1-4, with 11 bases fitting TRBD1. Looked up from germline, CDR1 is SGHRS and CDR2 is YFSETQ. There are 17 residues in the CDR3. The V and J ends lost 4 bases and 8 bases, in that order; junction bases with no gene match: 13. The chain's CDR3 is CASSTWTGGADYEKLFF. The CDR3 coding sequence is TGCGCCAGCAGCACTTGGACAGGGGGCGCAGATTACGAAAAACTGTTTTTT. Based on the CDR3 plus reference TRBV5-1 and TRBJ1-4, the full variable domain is KAGVTQTPRYLIKTRGQQVTLSCSPISGHRSVSWYQQTPGQGLQFLFEYFSETQRNKGNFPGRFSGRQFSNSRSEMNVSTLELGDSALYLCASSTWTGGADYEKLFFGSGTQLSVL.

The CDR3 sequence: CATSSGVTSTDTQYF. As DNA, the CDR3 is TGTGCCACCAGCAGCGGAGTTACTAGCACAGATACGCAGTATTTT. This rearrangement joins TRBV15 to TRBJ2-3; D uncertain. Germline CDR1 and CDR2: LNHNV and YYDKDF (reference sequence). V lost 3 bases to trimming and J lost 0 bases, with 10 bases between them. The CDR3 is 15 amino acids.

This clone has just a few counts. The CDR3 nucleotides are TGTGCCAGCAGGTCCACTCCCGGGCCAACCTACGAGCAGTACTTC. Translated: CASRSTPGPTYEQYF. V gene TRBV27 combines with J gene TRBJ2-7; D unclear. The CDR3 spans 15 residues. The V and J ends lost 6 bases and 2 bases respectively, with 17 bases between them. Germline V gene lookup returns CDR1 MNHEY and CDR2 SMNVEV (reference sequence).